This TCR beta chain was sequenced in a study of T cells in Graves' hyperthyroidism and ophthalmopathy. This CDR3 spans 16 amino acids. V was clipped by 7 bases and J by 1 base, with 19 bases between them. The V gene's germline CDR1 is MNHEY and CDR2 SVGEGT. RNA transcripts yielded amplified TCR beta CDR3 regions. HTBI primers drove first-round RT-PCR of the TCR CDR3. TCRdb processed the multiplex PCR reads anew with MiXCR; each CDR3 protein has one entry. The repertoire holds about 690,000 distinct CDR3 sequences, with around 16% as singletons. This clonotype came up a few times. The rearrangement uses TRBV6-2 or TRBV6-3 and TRBJ1-1; D perhaps matches TRBD1 (5 bases). The sample was blood. This TCR derives from a man between 45 and 60 years old with Graves' hyperthyroidism. CDR3 region: CASIWGPPQQNTEAFF. The DNA for the CDR3 is TGTGCCAGCATATGGGGACCCCCGCAGCAGAACACTGAAGCTTTCTTT.